This record concerns one T cell receptor beta chain sequence. What it binds is unknown. 5' RACE that incorporated UMI labels was used to prepare the TRB cDNA libraries. Reanalyzing the 5' RACE reads, TCRdb keeps one entry per CDR3 protein, without DNA. The sample's table shows 100,000 to 150,000 distinct CDR3 sequences. The source of the sample is a study of CXCR3-negative and CXCR3-positive naive CD8 T cells. Findings and caveats of the study: Whereas both naive subsets had comparably high diversity, memory CD8+ cells had much lower diversity.

Germline-derived CDR1 and CDR2 are MNHEY and SVGEGT. The length of the CDR3 is 15 residues. The chain uses TRBV6-2 or TRBV6-3 and TRBJ2-7; checking the TCRdb D call of TRBD1 is not possible without DNA. The receptor comes from a human donor in good health. Some clones in this sample may be carry-over from other donors' samples. Sample: naive CXCR3- CD8+ T cells from blood. Subset described: CD45RO-CCR7+CD27+CD95- naive CD8+ T cells lacking CXCR3 (TNR3-). This CDR3 reads CASSYETPGKGEQYF.